This passage covers 31 T cell receptor beta chains from one sample sequenced in a study of vaccination effects on CD4 cells after COVID-19. The culture ran for 9 to 11 days, and then CD4+ T cells were isolated. Two-dose BNT162b2 or mRNA-1273 vaccination was given to participants. Sequencing used immunoSEQ multiplex PCR; TCRdb keeps in-frame clones, though not all of them. Here the sample spans 25,000 to 35,000 clones, just under 75% being singletons. No antigen has been identified for these receptors. The specimen comprised CD4+ T cells from PBMCs cultured without peptide, sampled after COVID-19 vaccination. These receptors were collected from a human donor who received a COVID-19 vaccine.

This clone has only one observation. V usage is TRBV6-1 and J usage is TRBJ1-1; D ambiguous. The CDR3 covers 15 residues. Germline-derived CDR1 and CDR2 are MNHNS and SASEGT. The V and J ends lost 2 bases and 4 bases respectively, with 14 bases between them. CDR3 DNA: TGTGCCAGCAGTGAACCCTGGAGTGTGGGCACTGAAGCTTTCTTT. As protein: CASSEPWSVGTEAFF.

This chain links TRBV19 with TRBJ2-1, with 10 bases fitting TRBD2. Germline-derived CDR1 and CDR2 are LNHDA and SQIVND (reference sequence). The ends lost 0 bases at V and 8 bases at J; junction bases unmatched: 16. The CDR3 contains 19 residues. DNA of the CDR3: TGTGCCAGTAGTATAGATCCTCCCGCCCGGGGACTAGCGTTCCATGAGCAGTTCTTC. Translation gives CASSIDPPARGLAFHEQFF. Drawing the rest from reference TRBV19 and TRBJ2-1, the complete variable domain is DGGITQSPKYLFRKEGQNVTLSCEQNLNHDAMYWYRQDPGQGLRLIYYSQIVNDFQKGDIAEGYSVSREKKESFPLTVTSAQKNPTAFYLCASSIDPPARGLAFHEQFFGPGTRLTVL.

This chain links TRBV6-4 with TRBJ2-3; weak D call: TRBD1 (6 bases). Trimming pared 5 bases from V and 1 base from J, leaving 13 bases between. The CDR3 runs 15 residues. From germline, CDR1 is MRHNA and CDR2 SNTAGT. CDR3 sequence: CASSPQGRGTDTQYF. Here the CDR3 DNA reads TGTGCCAGCAGTCCCCAGGGGAGAGGCACAGATACGCAGTATTTT.

A few counts support this clone. The V and J genes are TRBV19 and TRBJ1-6; D is unresolved. The CDR3 contains 13 residues. Germline lookup yields CDR1 LNHDA and CDR2 SQIVND (reference sequence). The V end was cut by 8 bases, the J end by 8 bases, with 13 bases between. DNA for the CDR3: TGTGCCAGTCGGGGTCCGAATGATTCACCCCTCCACTTT. Protein sequence: CASRGPNDSPLHF.

CDR3 sequence reads: CASSPLPLLNTEAFF. The DNA for the CDR3 is TGTGCCAGCAGCCCCCTTCCTCTTTTGAACACTGAAGCTTTCTTT. The V gene is TRBV14, the J gene TRBJ1-1; D remains ambiguous. Germline-derived CDR1 and CDR2 are SGHDN and FVKESK. V was cut by 4 bases and J by 0 bases, with 12 bases left in between. The CDR3 runs to 15 residues.

The chain joins TRBV6-5 to TRBJ2-1, with TRBD2 matching 8 bases. Germline CDR1 and CDR2: MNHEY and SVGAGI. Trimming cost V 1 base and J 4 bases; bases outside gene matches: 3. CDR3 length: 15 amino acids. As DNA, the CDR3 is TGTGCCAGCAGTTACTTAGCGGGACAATACAATGAGCAGTTCTTC. Amino acid sequence: CASSYLAGQYNEQFF.

The chain employs TRBV11-2 and TRBJ2-2; 9 nucleotides agree with TRBD2. J was trimmed by 5 bases and V by 1 base; bases with no gene match: 8. Per germline, CDR1 SGHAT and CDR2 FQNNGV. This CDR3 contains 17 residues. The CDR3 coding sequence is TGTGCCAGCAGCTTAGGCGGGCTAGCGGGGCCAACCGGGGAGCTGTTTTTT. Residues: CASSLGGLAGPTGELFF.

Comment on this clone: Relative to the germline gene, one junction end is altered; a read error may explain this. J is TRBJ2-7 and V is TRBV7-2; tentatively, D is TRBD1 (5 bases). Per germline, CDR1 SGHTA and CDR2 FQGNSA. This CDR3 contains 12 residues. The chain's CDR3 is CASSLSTAAQDF. The CDR3 DNA is TGTGCCAGCAGCTTATCGACAGCCGCCCAGGACTTC.

The J gene is TRBJ1-5, the V gene TRBV21-1; the D call TRBD1 from the table was never checked on the DNA. TRBV21-1 is reported as a pseudogene. The CDR3 contains 16 residues. The CDR3 nucleotides are TGTGCCAGCAGCAAAGGGTTCAGGGGGGACAATCAGCCCCAGCATTTT. Protein product: CASSKGFRGDNQPQHF.

In its sample, this clone ranks as medium-sized. The chain combines TRBV12-3 or TRBV12-4 with TRBJ1-5, with D possibly TRBD1 on 6 matching bases. The CDR3 totals 13 residues. Trimming stripped 2 bases from V and 4 bases from J, with 6 bases between. The CDR3 loop reads CASSLRGNQPQHF. The CDR3 region has the DNA TGTGCCAGCAGTTTAAGGGGGAATCAGCCCCAGCATTTT.

The gene calls are TRBV7-9 and TRBJ2-5; a possible D gene is TRBD2 (5 bases). The germline CDR1 and CDR2 sequences are SEHNR and FQNEAQ (reference sequence). V was clipped by 0 bases and J by 5 bases, with 19 bases between them. This CDR3 region has 17 residues. The CDR3 sequence is CASSLALPGKWRETQYF. Here the CDR3 DNA reads TGTGCCAGCAGCTTAGCGTTACCCGGGAAATGGAGGGAGACCCAGTACTTC.

The CDR3 DNA sequence: TGTGCCAGCAGCCTGGGGACAGGGGGCACCACTGAAGCTTTCTTT. Amino acid sequence: CASSLGTGGTTEAFF. The gene calls are TRBV3-1 (or the pseudogene TRBV3-2) and TRBJ1-1; 12 bases map to TRBD1. CDR3 size: 15 residues. The V gene's germline CDR1 is LGHDT and CDR2 YNNKEL (reference sequence). With 4 bases clipped from V and 4 bases from J, the junction kept 4 bases outside the gene matches.

Comment on this clone: Sequence at one end of the junction differs from germline and may be a read error. The V call is TRBV15, the J call TRBJ2-1, with D uncertain. The CDR3 loop spans 13 amino acids. Per the germline V gene, CDR1 is LNHNV and CDR2 is YYDKDF (reference sequence). In DNA, the CDR3 is TGTGCCACCAGCAGAGACCACTACGATGAGCAGTTCTTC. It translates to CATSRDHYDEQFF.

This rearrangement joins TRBV30 to TRBJ2-4; 8 bases fit TRBD2. Germline lookup yields CDR1 GTSNPN and CDR2 SVGIG (reference sequence). Trimming took 0 bases from V and 4 from J; bases not matched to a gene: 8. The CDR3 extends over 16 amino acids. The CDR3 nucleotides read TGTGCCTGGAGTGTACTGGCTAGCGGGCTTAAAAACATTCAGTACTTC. Its translation: CAWSVLASGLKNIQYF.

The sample holds a few counts of this clone. CDR3 DNA: TGTGCCAGCAGCTTGGACAGGGGAGCGGTTGAAGCTTTCTTT. Translation: CASSLDRGAVEAFF. This chain links TRBV7-3 with TRBJ1-1, with TRBD1 identical over 9 bases. There are 14 residues in the CDR3. The germline CDR1 and CDR2 sequences are SGHTA and FQGTGA. V shed 3 bases, J shed 7 bases, and the junction held 6 bases outside the gene matches.

This clone was seen a handful of times. This sequence joins TRBV27 and TRBJ2-3; possibly TRBD1 or TRBD2 for D (5 bases each). V was clipped by 6 bases and J by 4 bases, with 17 bases between them. Germline V CDR1 and CDR2: MNHEY, SMNVEV (reference sequence). The CDR3 consists of 15 residues. CDR3 in DNA: TGTGCCAGCAGCATCGGGGCAGGGAGCCCAGATACGCAGTATTTT. Residues: CASSIGAGSPDTQYF.

This clone has a handful of counts. The chain links TRBV28 to TRBJ1-4, with TRBD1 matching over 8 bases. The CDR3 runs 16 residues. The V segment lost 4 bases and the J segment 7 bases; nucleotides outside the gene matches: 11. Looked up from germline, CDR1 is MDHEN and CDR2 is SYDVKM. DNA of the CDR3: TGTGCCAGCAGTTCTCGGACAGGGCGAAGAGGTGAAAAACTGTTTTTT. Encoded protein: CASSSRTGRRGEKLFF. The variable domain in full, completed from reference TRBV28 and TRBJ1-4, reads DVKVTQSSRYLVKRTGEKVFLECVQDMDHENMFWYRQDPGLGLRLIYFSYDVKMKEKGDIPEGYSVSREKKERFSLILESASTNQTSMYLCASSSRTGRRGEKLFFGSGTQLSVL.

The V and J genes are TRBV7-9 and TRBJ2-2; either TRBD1 or TRBD2 may supply D (5 bases each). The CDR3 is 15 residues long. Germline CDR1 is SEHNR and CDR2 is FQNEAQ (reference sequence). The germline V and J ends were trimmed by 2 bases and 6 bases, with 13 bases remaining between them. CDR3 nucleotides: TGTGCCAGCAGCTTAAGGGACGGGAATGCCGGGGAGCTGTTTTTT. Translation gives CASSLRDGNAGELFF.

The genes are TRBV4-2 and TRBJ2-7; D may be TRBD2 (5 bases). V gave up 1 base and J gave up 0 bases, with 10 bases separating them. The CDR3 is 15 amino acids. Germline loops: CDR1 LGHNA, CDR2 YNFKEQ. CDR3 residues: CASSQGFGSSYEQYF. The CDR3 nucleotides read TGTGCCAGCAGCCAAGGTTTTGGGAGCTCCTACGAGCAGTACTTC.

The J gene is TRBJ2-1, the V gene TRBV5-5; D possibly matches TRBD1 or TRBD2 (5 bases each). Per germline, CDR1 SGHKS and CDR2 YYEKEE (reference sequence). The CDR3 consists of 13 residues. Trimming stripped 4 bases from V and 9 bases from J, with 14 bases between. The CDR3 bases are TGTGCCAGCAGCCTAGGGACCCTAGGTGAGCAGTTCTTC. This translates into CASSLGTLGEQFF.

The V gene is TRBV5-6, the J gene TRBJ1-2; a weak D match, TRBD1 (5 bases). CDR1 SGHDT and CDR2 YYEEEE come from the germline V gene. The CDR3 spans 13 residues. V lost 4 bases, J lost 4 bases, and 11 bases lay in between. Written as DNA, the CDR3 is TGTGCCAGCAGCCGATCCGACAGCTATGGCTACACCTTC. It codes for CASSRSDSYGYTF.

V gene TRBV5-1 combines with J gene TRBJ1-5; D possibly corresponds to TRBD1 (6 bases). This CDR3 is built from 15 residues. V lost 3 bases and J 6 bases, leaving 16 bases between the germline ends. Germline V lookup: CDR1 SGHRS, CDR2 YFSETQ. The CDR3, as DNA: TGCGCCAGCAGCTATGCCGGAGGGGGAGGTCAGCCCCAGCATTTT. Translating it yields CASSYAGGGGQPQHF.

On this clone itself: Distinct nucleotide sequences in the sample also encode this CDR3. This chain links TRBV12-3 or TRBV12-4 with TRBJ1-2; 11 nucleotides line up with TRBD1. The CDR3 is 13 residues long. V was clipped by 3 bases and J by 7 bases; unmatched bases: 1. As DNA, the CDR3 is TGTGCCAGCAGTTTGGGACAGGGGGGTGGCTACACCTTC. Translation: CASSLGQGGGYTF.

This clone has only one observation. This sequence joins TRBV5-1 and TRBJ2-3; the match to TRBD1 covers 7 bases. The CDR3 covers 14 residues. V shed 3 bases and J 0 bases; nucleotides not matched to a gene: 1. Germline V gene lookup returns CDR1 SGHRS and CDR2 YFSETQ. As DNA, the CDR3 is TGCGCCAGCAGCTCGGGACAGAGCACAGATACGCAGTATTTT. Translated: CASSSGQSTDTQYF.

This clone turned up a few times. The chain has TRBV5-4 and TRBJ2-7; the D gene is possibly TRBD1 (6 bases). Between the trimmed V and J ends, which lost 0 bases and 3 bases, there was a span of 10 bases. Germline CDR1 SGHNT, CDR2 YYREEE (reference sequence). The CDR3 has 14 residues. The CDR3 region has the DNA TGTGCCAGCAGCTTGGCTGCAGGGGTCTACGAGCAGTACTTC. Translation gives CASSLAAGVYEQYF.

The chain employs TRBV6-1 and TRBJ1-1; TRBD1 might be the D (5 bases). This CDR3 comprises 17 residues. CDR1 is MNHNS, CDR2 SASEGT, per germline. Trimming cost V 3 bases and J 3 bases, with 20 bases left between them. This CDR3 reads CASSDGTPLGLDTEAFF. The DNA for the CDR3 is TGTGCCAGCAGTGATGGGACGCCACTGGGTCTTGACACTGAAGCTTTCTTT.

The chain is built from TRBV6-6 and TRBJ1-1; D ambiguous. Germline V CDR1 and CDR2: MNHNY, SVGAGI (reference sequence). The CDR3 is 13 residues long. V was shortened by 4 bases and J by 4 bases, with 10 bases between the two germline ends. The CDR3: CASSLRYGTEAFF. In DNA form, the CDR3 reads TGTGCCAGCAGTTTGCGGTACGGCACTGAAGCTTTCTTT.

CDR3 DNA sequence: TGTGCCAGCAGCTTAAACGGGAAACCCTACAATGAGCAGTTCTTC. Translating it yields CASSLNGKPYNEQFF. The gene calls are TRBV7-3 and TRBJ2-1, with a weak D call TRBD2 (5 bases). From germline, CDR1 is SGHTA and CDR2 FQGTGA. Trimming took 1 base from V and 2 from J, leaving 9 bases between them. The CDR3 sequence is 15 residues long.

This clone occurred a few times. The chain recombines TRBV30 with TRBJ1-3; possible D gene TRBD1, 6 bases. Germline lookup yields CDR1 GTSNPN and CDR2 SVGIG (reference sequence). The CDR3 sequence is 13 residues long. V was clipped by 0 bases and J by 7 bases, with 10 bases between them. In DNA, the CDR3 is TGTGCCTGGAGTGTAATTGGGGGCAACACCATATATTTT. This sequence encodes CAWSVIGGNTIYF.

CDR3: CASSLDSQPQHF. The DNA of the CDR3 is TGTGCCAGCAGCTTAGACAGTCAGCCCCAGCATTTT. V and J are TRBV7-9 and TRBJ1-5; D is unresolved. The V gene's germline CDR1 is SEHNR and CDR2 FQNEAQ (reference sequence). The CDR3 runs to 12 residues. V was shortened by 1 base and J by 6 bases, with 4 bases between the two germline ends.

The chain employs TRBV5-1 and TRBJ2-2; no clear D. Trimming shortened V by 0 bases and J by 4 bases, and 10 bases separated the two germline ends. Germline values: CDR1 SGHRS, CDR2 YFSETQ. This CDR3 is 15 amino acids long. In DNA form, the CDR3 reads TGCGCCAGCAGCTTGGCGGTATCGGGCACCGGGGAGCTGTTTTTT. Encoded protein: CASSLAVSGTGELFF.